This is a list of T cell receptor beta chains from one sample in a study of T cells expressing NK-cell markers. TCRdb processed the 5' RACE reads again and assigns one entry to each CDR3 protein, with no DNA. The sample totals a few hundred thousand distinct CDR3 sequences; its top ten clones hold 0.3% to 0.45%. The specimen sequenced was blood T cells: a sorted CD56 or NKG2C T cell subset, CD4+ or CD8+ T cells, or bulk PBMC T cells (not recorded which). The receptors derive from a man aged 18 to 35 in good health. CDR3s include the opening cysteine and the closing phenylalanine or tryptophan.

TRBV5-6	TRBJ2-1	CASSISARGVDNEQFF
TRBV12-3/TRBV12-4	TRBJ1-5	CASSWDRVDQPQHF
TRBV7-2	TRBJ2-2	CASGMSTGELFF
TRBV5-1	TRBJ2-3	CASSPGLAGPTDTQYF
TRBV7-2	TRBJ2-7	CASSLAGAGLAFYEQYF
TRBV27	TRBJ1-1	CASSSATGANTEAFF
TRBV7-8	TRBJ2-3	CASSSSRVPDTQYF
TRBV12-3/TRBV12-4	TRBJ2-5	CASSFSLGETQYF
TRBV20-1	TRBJ2-3	CSARDSGTTGRGLDTQYF
TRBV5-5	TRBJ2-5	CASSGQVTETQYF
TRBV5-1	TRBJ2-5	CASSTTSVETQYF
TRBV7-9	TRBJ2-1	CASSLGTANEQFF
TRBV15	TRBJ2-2	CATSLGQDTGELFF
TRBV7-2	TRBJ2-7	CASSLGRDGYEQYF
TRBV29-1	TRBJ2-5	CSVDTGSGETQYF